This T cell receptor (beta chain) comes out of a study of T cell clonotyping in hematopoietic cell transplantation. The CDR3 loop spans 12 amino acids. Germline-derived CDR1 and CDR2 are SNHLY and FYNNEI. V lost 7 bases and J 10 bases, leaving 14 bases between the germline ends. Study-level results: No sorting was done, leaving CD4 and CD8 contributions mixed. Pathologically expanded recipient clonotypes increased progressively from day 30 to day 180 as diversity fell. Graft donor and pretransplant recipient Inverse Simpson Index values predicted broader posttransplant TCR diversity. At the given depth, recipient repertoires were over 95% de novo clonotypes.

Note on this clone: Its antigen is not known.

Here immunoSEQ multiplex PCR was the method, and the copy in TCRdb shows in-frame clones only, minus some. In the table there are tens of thousands of clones, around 94% of which are singletons. This rearrangement joins TRBV2 to TRBJ1-5; D possibly corresponds to TRBD1 (5 bases). Sequencing was carried out using peripheral blood mononuclear cells. The receptor's source is a woman aged 45 to 65 in good health. Some clones in this sample may be carry-over from other donors' samples. DNA of the CDR3: TGTGCCAGCAACGGGGACCGAGATCCCCAGCATTTT. Translation gives CASNGDRDPQHF.